This entry lists 14 T cell receptor beta chains sequenced from one sample in a study of T cell repertoires in cytomegalovirus infection. MiXCR, applied by TCRdb to the reads, yields one record per CDR3 protein. This sample has 200,000 to 300,000 distinct CDR3 sequences, with roughly 13% found just once. The sequenced material came from PBMCs. The source is a human donor in good health (CMV status not recorded). Some clones in this sample may be carry-over from other donors' samples.

This CDR3 reads CSVERGRGETQYF. CDR3 nucleotides: TGCAGCGTTGAAAGGGGCCGGGGAGAGACCCAGTACTTC. The chain couples TRBV29-1 to TRBJ2-5; D possibly matches TRBD1 or TRBD2 (5 bases each). CDR1 SQVTM and CDR2 ANQGSEA come from the germline V gene. Trimming removed 2 bases from V and 4 bases from J, with 11 bases in between. This CDR3 is built from 13 residues.

The chain recombines TRBV11-2 with TRBJ1-2; D ambiguous. Germline CDR1 and CDR2: SGHAT and FQNNGV. Trimming shortened V by 0 bases and J by 4 bases, and 9 bases separated the two germline ends. The CDR3 sequence is 14 residues long. The CDR3 DNA is TGTGCCAGCAGCTTAGACGCAGGTCTCTATGGCTACACCTTC. Translated, it gives CASSLDAGLYGYTF.

The count of this clonotype is one. The rearrangement links TRBV7-2 to TRBJ2-4, with a possible D match to TRBD2 (6 bases). The germline CDR1 and CDR2 sequences are SGHTA and FQGNSA. V was cut by 6 bases and J by 6 bases, with 15 bases left in between. The CDR3 loop spans 14 amino acids. The DNA of the CDR3 is TGTGCCAGCAGGTCTGCGGGATCAGCAAACATTCAGTACTTC. Its translation: CASRSAGSANIQYF.

J is TRBJ1-1 and V is TRBV29-1, with D possibly TRBD1 on 6 matching bases. CDR1 and CDR2 (germline): SQVTM, ANQGSEA. With 4 bases removed from V and 0 bases from J, the gap between germline ends came to 12 bases. The CDR3 has 14 amino acids. In DNA form, the CDR3 reads TGCAGCGTTGGCAGGGGCCGCATGAACACTGAAGCTTTCTTT. Amino acid sequence: CSVGRGRMNTEAFF.

In the case of this clonotype: One base away lies a much larger clone, so this may be a sequencing read error. This rearrangement joins TRBV12-3 or TRBV12-4 to TRBJ1-3; D is unclear. The CDR3 consists of 13 residues. The CDR3 DNA reads TGTGCCATCAGTTTTGGTTCTGGAAACACCATATATTTT. This sequence encodes CAISFGSGNTIYF.

In its sample, this clonotype was seen many times. The chain has TRBV28 and TRBJ2-1, with D possibly TRBD1 on 6 matching bases. CDR3 length equals 14 residues. V was clipped by 4 bases and J by 9 bases, with 16 bases between them. Germline V lookup: CDR1 MDHEN, CDR2 SYDVKM. CDR3 bases: TGTGCCAGCAGTTCCCCCGGCAGGGGCAGTGAGCAGTTCTTC. Its protein product is CASSSPGRGSEQFF.

The chain combines TRBV4-2 with TRBJ2-1; TRBD2 matches 10 bases. V gave up 0 bases and J gave up 7 bases; unmatched junction bases: 15. This CDR3 has 19 amino acids. Germline V gene data show CDR1 as LGHNA and CDR2 as YNFKEQ. Written as DNA, the CDR3 is TGTGCCAGCAGCCAAGAAAGGAGCCCAGCGGGGGGGCCGCGAAATGAGCAGTTCTTC. This encodes CASSQERSPAGGPRNEQFF.

The genes are TRBV6-2 or TRBV6-3 and TRBJ1-2; D may be TRBD1 (5 bases). V was clipped by 5 bases and J by 2 bases, with 9 bases between them. The CDR3 length is 13 residues. Germline V gene data show CDR1 as MNHEY and CDR2 as SVGEGT. The CDR3, as DNA: TGTGCCAGCAGTCGGACAAACAACTATGGCTACACCTTC. Translated, it gives CASSRTNNYGYTF.

This clonotype was seen repeatedly, ten times or more. This chain links TRBV7-8 with TRBJ2-1, with 9 bases fitting TRBD1. With V trimmed by 3 bases and J by 9 bases, 6 bases remained unmatched. Germline loops: CDR1 SGHVS, CDR2 FQNEAQ. The CDR3 runs to 14 residues. CDR3 amino acids: CASSLGQGFSEQFF. In DNA, the CDR3 is TGTGCCAGCAGCTTGGGACAGGGCTTCAGTGAGCAGTTCTTC.

This clonotype came up many times. This rearrangement joins TRBV7-6 to TRBJ2-1, with a possible D match to TRBD2 (6 bases). With 0 bases removed from V and 3 bases from J, the gap between germline ends came to 9 bases. The CDR3 covers 15 residues. The germline gives CDR1 SGHVS, CDR2 FNYEAQ. CDR3 residues: CASSLALAFYNEQFF. The CDR3 bases are TGTGCCAGCAGCTTAGCACTAGCCTTCTACAATGAGCAGTTCTTC.

The chain is built from TRBV19 and TRBJ1-1, with TRBD1 as a possible D gene (5 bases). The CDR3 has 14 residues. Trimming shortened V by 7 bases and J by 2 bases, and 14 bases separated the two germline ends. Germline CDR1 LNHDA, CDR2 SQIVND (reference sequence). CDR3 protein: CASIEGQRNTEAFF. The CDR3 DNA sequence: TGTGCCAGTATAGAGGGGCAGAGAAACACTGAAGCTTTCTTT.

The V call is TRBV29-1, the J call TRBJ1-1; the match to TRBD1 covers 9 bases. Per the germline V gene, CDR1 is SQVTM and CDR2 is ANQGSEA. This CDR3 comprises 13 residues. The J segment lost 4 bases and the V segment lost 2 bases, leaving 2 bases of the junction unmatched. CDR3 bases: TGCAGCGTTGAAAAGGGACAGGGCACTGAAGCTTTCTTT. Its translation is CSVEKGQGTEAFF.

The chain couples TRBV28 to TRBJ2-7; D unresolved. Trimming removed 7 bases at V and 2 bases at J, with 21 bases between. CDR1 and CDR2 from the germline V gene are MDHEN and SYDVKM. CDR3 length equals 16 residues. The CDR3 loop is CASTPFTGPGPYEQYF. DNA for the CDR3: TGTGCCAGCACCCCCTTCACCGGGCCGGGTCCCTACGAGCAGTACTTC.

This clonotype was found many times. This sequence joins TRBV28 and TRBJ1-1; D remains unclear. Trimming cost V 6 bases and J 4 bases, with 12 bases left between them. Germline V gene data show CDR1 as MDHEN and CDR2 as SYDVKM. The CDR3 runs to 13 residues. The CDR3 spells CASSPLRGTEAFF. The CDR3 nucleotides are TGTGCCAGCAGCCCCCTTCGGGGCACTGAAGCTTTCTTT. Full variable domain (rest looked up from reference TRBV28 and TRBJ1-1): DVKVTQSSRYLVKRTGEKVFLECVQDMDHENMFWYRQDPGLGLRLIYFSYDVKMKEKGDIPEGYSVSREKKERFSLILESASTNQTSMYLCASSPLRGTEAFFGQGTRLTVV.